Listed below are T cell receptor beta chains from one sample, sequenced in a study of shared clonotypes between healthy human individuals. Here immunoSEQ multiplex PCR was the method, and the copy in TCRdb shows in-frame clones only, minus some. In the table there are about 2.1 million clones, 93% of which are singletons. What was sequenced was naive CD8+ T cells from PBMCs. The receptors stem from a man younger than 35 in good health. Some clones in this sample may be carry-over from other donors' samples. CDR3s include the opening cysteine and the closing phenylalanine or tryptophan. The D gene is left open where the match is weak. Not every row has a clone size; where given, it reads once, few, many or a size class.

V: TRBV6-1
size: few
J: TRBJ1-1
D: -
DNA: TGTGCCAGCAGTGAAGTTGGTAGGAACACTGAAGCTTTCTTT
CDR3: CASSEVGRNTEAFF

V: TRBV6-5
size: -
J: TRBJ1-3
D: -
DNA: TGTGCCAGCAGTTACTCGCCCGTCGGGAATCTAGACACCATATATTTT
CDR3: CASSYSPVGNLDTIYF

V: TRBV7-9
size: -
J: TRBJ2-7
D: -
DNA: TGTGCCAGCAGCTGGGCGTGGGACGTTGAGCAGTACTTC
CDR3: CASSWAWDVEQYF

V: TRBV27
size: -
J: TRBJ2-3
D: -
DNA: TGTGCCAGCAGACCGGGACTTGGCGATACGCAGTATTTT
CDR3: CASRPGLGDTQYF

V: TRBV19
size: few
J: TRBJ1-5
D: -
DNA: TGTGCCAGTGGTGGATCTGGGGGTTATCAGCCCCAGCATTTT
CDR3: CASGGSGGYQPQHF

V: TRBV9
size: -
J: TRBJ2-2
D: -
DNA: TGTGCCAGCAGCGTCGACGACGGGGAGCTGTTTTTT
CDR3: CASSVDDGELFF

V: TRBV27
size: -
J: TRBJ2-1
D: TRBD2
DNA: TGTGCCAGCAGTTATGGGGGACTAGTAGGGGGTGAGCAGTTCTTC
CDR3: CASSYGGLVGGEQFF

V: TRBV11-2
size: -
J: TRBJ2-5
D: -
DNA: TGTGCCAGCAGCTTAGCGATGGCAGCAGGAGAGACCCAGTACTTC
CDR3: CASSLAMAAGETQYF

V: TRBV7-9
size: few
J: TRBJ1-2
D: -
DNA: TGTGCCAGCAGCTCCAGCCGGGCCTCGGACCATGGCTACACCTTC
CDR3: CASSSSRASDHGYTF

V: TRBV11-2
size: -
J: TRBJ2-2
D: -
DNA: TGTGCCAGCAGCTTTATGTGGGTGACGGGGTTCAACGGGGAGCTGTTTTTT
CDR3: CASSFMWVTGFNGELFF

V: TRBV7-9
size: few
J: TRBJ1-1
D: -
DNA: TGTGCCAGCAGCTCTACAGTGATGGGTGAAGCTTTCTTT
CDR3: CASSSTVMGEAFF

V: TRBV6-1
size: once
J: TRBJ1-1
D: -
DNA: TGTGCCAGCAGTAAACACCCGAACACTGAAGCTTTCTTT
CDR3: CASSKHPNTEAFF

V: TRBV7-9
size: -
J: TRBJ1-2
D: TRBD1
DNA: TGTGCCAGCAGCTCCGCTTCCGGGGGACAGATCTATGGCTACACCTTC
CDR3: CASSSASGGQIYGYTF

V: TRBV29-1
size: -
J: TRBJ2-7
D: -
DNA: TGCAGCGTTGTAGCAGGGGCTAGCGAGCAGTACTTC
CDR3: CSVVAGASEQYF

V: TRBV19
size: -
J: TRBJ2-1
D: -
DNA: TGTGCCAGTAGTATTGGGCAGGGGAAGGCCTACAATGAGCAGTTCTTC
CDR3: CASSIGQGKAYNEQFF

V: TRBV7-8
size: -
J: TRBJ2-1
D: -
DNA: TGTGCCAGCAGCTTAGCGAGGGGATATGAGCAGTTCTTC
CDR3: CASSLARGYEQFF

V: TRBV5-5
size: once
J: TRBJ1-1
D: -
DNA: TGTGCCAGCAGCTCCAGCCCGGGGACCCCAACTGAAGCTTTCTTT
CDR3: CASSSSPGTPTEAFF

V: TRBV28
size: -
J: TRBJ2-5
D: TRBD2
DNA: TGTGCCAGCAGCCTGAAAGCTAGCGGCCAAGAGACCCAGTACTTC
CDR3: CASSLKASGQETQYF

V: TRBV27
size: -
J: TRBJ2-7
D: TRBD2
DNA: TGTGCCAGCAGTTTATTGTCGACTAGCGGGGTTACCTACGAGCAGTACTTC
CDR3: CASSLLSTSGVTYEQYF

V: TRBV6-1
size: -
J: TRBJ1-1
D: TRBD1
DNA: TGTGCCAGCAGTGCCCGACAGGGGGCTAAGAACACTGAAGCTTTCTTT
CDR3: CASSARQGAKNTEAFF

V: TRBV4-1
size: -
J: TRBJ2-1
D: TRBD2
DNA: TGCGCCAGCAGCTACCGACTAGCATCCGTACTCAATGAGCAGTTCTTC
CDR3: CASSYRLASVLNEQFF

V: TRBV5-1
size: -
J: TRBJ1-1
D: -
DNA: TGCGCCAGCAGCTCCTATGACAGGAGCGAGGACACTGAAGCTTTCTTT
CDR3: CASSSYDRSEDTEAFF